This T cell receptor (beta chain) comes out of a study of OX40 agonist ivuxolimab in advanced cancers. At the level of the study: Subjects had a mean age of 60 years, with a range of roughly 23 to 79; approximately 83% were male. Study-level results: At 0.1-3.0 mg/kg, partial responders had clonal expansion among the lowest observed. Normalized expansion of T-cell clones was also low for some nonresponders. Clones of CD4+ and CD8+ blood T cells grew by week 6 at doses of 0.1 to 3.0 mg/kg.

As concerns this clone: Its antigen remains unidentified.

Libraries were prepared by immunoSEQ multiplex PCR; TCRdb keeps only in-frame clonotypes and omits some of them. The table records around 63,000 clones, nearly 95% of them present only once. Trimming left V 2 bases short and J 6 bases short, with 14 bases between. The germline gives CDR1 SEHNR, CDR2 FQNEAQ (reference sequence). The CDR3 sequence is 15 residues long. Specimen: CD4+ or CD8+ T cells sorted from blood, collected in a trial of the OX40 agonist ivuxolimab. The V call is TRBV7-9, the J call TRBJ2-1; D possibly corresponds to TRBD1 (5 bases). The sequence was obtained from an adult with an advanced solid tumor such as melanoma, head and neck, liver or kidney cancer. In DNA form, the CDR3 reads TGTGCCAGCAGCTTATCTTGGGGCCCGAGCAATGAGCAGTTCTTC. Protein sequence: CASSLSWGPSNEQFF. The full variable domain, rest sourced from reference TRBV7-9 and TRBJ2-1, is DTGVSQNPRHKITKRGQNVTFRCDPISEHNRLYWYRQTLGQGPEFLTYFQNEAQLEKSRLLSDRFSAERPKGSFSTLEIQRTEQGDSAMYLCASSLSWGPSNEQFFGPGTRLTVL.